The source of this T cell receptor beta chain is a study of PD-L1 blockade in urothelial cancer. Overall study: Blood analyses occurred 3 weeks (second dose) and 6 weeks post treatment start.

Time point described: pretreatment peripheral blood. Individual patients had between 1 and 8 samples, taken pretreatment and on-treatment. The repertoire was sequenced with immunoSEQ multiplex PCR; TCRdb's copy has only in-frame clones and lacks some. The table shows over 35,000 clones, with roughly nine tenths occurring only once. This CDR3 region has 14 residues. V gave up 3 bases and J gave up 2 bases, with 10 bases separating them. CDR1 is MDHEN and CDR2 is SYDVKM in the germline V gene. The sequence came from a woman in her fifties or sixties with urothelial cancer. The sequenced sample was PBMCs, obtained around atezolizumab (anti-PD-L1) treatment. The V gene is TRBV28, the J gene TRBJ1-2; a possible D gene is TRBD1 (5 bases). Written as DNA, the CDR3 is TGTGCCAGCAGTTTTCGAGGACAAAACTATGGCTACACCTTC. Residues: CASSFRGQNYGYTF.